This passage covers 31 T cell receptor beta chains from one sample sequenced in a study of cytomegalovirus exposure and HLA in healthy donors. Only in-frame clones appear in the TCRdb table, and some are missing; sequencing was by immunoSEQ multiplex PCR. The table records 200,000 to 300,000 clones, approximately 84% of them present only once. Sequences were obtained from PBMCs. These receptors were collected from a woman aged 25 to 39 in good health and CMV-seropositive.

This chain connects TRBV6-6 to TRBJ1-1; 7 nucleotides align to TRBD1. Germline CDR1 is MNHNY and CDR2 is SVGAGI (reference sequence). The CDR3 runs 14 residues. Losses at the gene ends were 4 bases for V and 0 bases for J; bases not matched to a gene: 2. The CDR3: CASSLQGMNTEAFF. In DNA, the CDR3 is TGTGCCAGCAGTTTACAGGGGATGAACACTGAAGCTTTCTTT.

The chain is built from TRBV19 and TRBJ2-3; weak D call: TRBD2 (6 bases). V was clipped by 3 bases and J by 6 bases, with 19 bases between them. CDR1 is LNHDA, CDR2 SQIVND, per germline (reference sequence). CDR3 length equals 16 residues. The CDR3 reads CASSISGFGTWDTQYF. Here the CDR3 DNA reads TGTGCCAGTAGTATTTCGGGGTTCGGGACTTGGGATACGCAGTATTTT.

The chain recombines TRBV27 with TRBJ1-5; the D is unclear. The CDR3 is 14 residues long. The ends were cut back, 3 bases at V and 2 bases at J, with 8 bases in the middle. The germline V gene has CDR1 MNHEY and CDR2 SMNVEV (reference sequence). CDR3 protein: CASSFGRGNQPQHF. The CDR3 nucleotides read TGTGCCAGCAGTTTCGGTCGGGGCAATCAGCCCCAGCATTTT.

The J gene is TRBJ2-2, the V gene TRBV14, with 7 bases lining up with TRBD2. CDR1 and CDR2 from the germline V gene are SGHDN and FVKESK. The junction had 7 bases not matched to a gene; V was cut back by 0 bases and J by 6 bases. The CDR3 is 16 amino acids. The CDR3 protein is CASSQDFRTRAGELFF. As DNA, the CDR3 is TGTGCCAGCAGCCAAGATTTCCGGACTAGGGCCGGGGAGCTGTTTTTT.

The rearrangement uses TRBV6-5 and TRBJ2-7; D possibly corresponds to TRBD1 (6 bases). The CDR3 runs 13 residues. CDR1 is MNHEY and CDR2 is SVGAGI in the germline V gene. V was clipped by 3 bases and J by 11 bases, with 17 bases between them. The CDR3 sequence is CASSYSVGAGEYF. In DNA, the CDR3 is TGTGCCAGCAGTTATTCGGTGGGGGCAGGGGAGTACTTC.

The rearrangement links TRBV28 to TRBJ2-1; 7 bases agree with TRBD2. CDR1 is MDHEN, CDR2 SYDVKM, per germline. V was pared by 1 base and J by 9 bases, with 21 bases of the junction left unmatched. The CDR3 has 19 amino acids. The DNA for the CDR3 is TGTGCCAGCAGTTTATACCCCCCGGGGAGTGAGGGAGGGCTGGGTGAGCAGTTCTTC. Its protein product is CASSLYPPGSEGGLGEQFF.

The chain has TRBV7-9 and TRBJ2-1; 11 bases line up with TRBD2. Per germline, CDR1 SEHNR and CDR2 FQNEAQ (reference sequence). This CDR3 spans 14 amino acids. Trimming took 7 bases from V and 5 from J; bases not matched to a gene: 4. The CDR3 DNA sequence: TGTGCCAGCACCCCTAGCGGGGGGCACAATGAGCAGTTCTTC. This translates into CASTPSGGHNEQFF.

Worth noting for this clone: Germline is not matched at one junction end, which may reflect a read error. The gene calls are TRBV7-7 and TRBJ2-2; TRBD1 aligns across 9 bases. The CDR3 covers 18 residues. Looked up from germline, CDR1 is SSHAT and CDR2 is FNYEAQ (reference sequence). The CDR3 bases are TGTGCTAGCAGCTTAGATCGAAAGGGACAGGGAAGCACCGGGGAGCTGTTTTTT. Translating gives CASSLDRKGQGSTGELFF. Based on the CDR3 plus reference TRBV7-7 and TRBJ2-2, the full variable domain is GAGVSQSPRYKVTKRGQDVTLRCDPISSHATLYWYQQALGQGPEFLTYFNYEAQPDKSGLPSDRFSAERPEGSISTLTIQRTEQRDSAMYRCASSLDRKGQGSTGELFFGEGSRLTVL.

The V call is TRBV19, the J call TRBJ2-2; 8 bases map to TRBD2. Germline V gene data show CDR1 as LNHDA and CDR2 as SQIVND (reference sequence). This CDR3 spans 17 amino acids. After removal of 4 bases from V and 7 bases from J, the junction contained 14 bases not matched to a gene. Here the CDR3 reads CASSRDPSGWAVGELFF. As DNA, the CDR3 is TGTGCCAGTAGTAGGGACCCTAGCGGGTGGGCCGTCGGGGAGCTGTTTTTT.

The V gene is TRBV30, the J gene TRBJ2-3; maybe TRBD1 (6 bases). V shed 5 bases and J shed 1 base, with 19 bases lying between them. Germline V gene lookup returns CDR1 GTSNPN and CDR2 SVGIG (reference sequence). The CDR3 is 16 residues long. Written as DNA, the CDR3 is TGTGCCTGGGGGGGTTACGTGGACAGAGGCACAGATACGCAGTATTTT. Translation: CAWGGYVDRGTDTQYF.

Concerning this clone: Other DNA sequences in this sample translate to the same CDR3. The chain is built from TRBV2 and TRBJ1-5, with 10 bases that match TRBD1. This CDR3 has 14 amino acids. Germline lookup yields CDR1 SNHLY and CDR2 FYNNEI. The V segment lost 4 bases and the J segment 4 bases; nucleotides outside the gene matches: 1. The CDR3 is CASSGTGGNQPQHF. DNA for the CDR3: TGTGCCAGCAGTGGGACAGGGGGGAATCAGCCCCAGCATTTT.

The chain has TRBV7-9 and TRBJ2-1; 12 nucleotides align to TRBD2. CDR3 length: 16 amino acids. J lost 8 bases, V lost 5 bases, and 10 bases had no gene match. CDR1 and CDR2 (germline): SEHNR, FQNEAQ (reference sequence). The DNA of the CDR3 is TGTGCCAGCAGCCCGCGGACTAGCGGGATAAGCGATGAGCAGTTCTTC. Amino acids: CASSPRTSGISDEQFF.

The chain recombines TRBV19 with TRBJ1-1; no firm D call. Germline assignment: CDR1 LNHDA and CDR2 SQIVND (reference sequence). Trimming shortened V by 6 bases and J by 1 base, and 9 bases separated the two germline ends. The CDR3 contains 13 residues. The CDR3 coding sequence is TGTGCCAGTAGCTCGGGAGGGAACACTGAAGCTTTCTTT. This translates into CASSSGGNTEAFF.

The chain uses TRBV5-4 and TRBJ2-5; D perhaps matches TRBD2 (5 bases). The V gene's germline CDR1 is SGHNT and CDR2 YYREEE (reference sequence). This CDR3 comprises 15 residues. The V and J ends lost 3 bases and 2 bases respectively, with 14 bases between them. CDR3 sequence (DNA): TGTGCCAGCAGCTCCGAACTAGTAATTCAAGAGACCCAGTACTTC. Translated: CASSSELVIQETQYF.

This clone was seen only once. The chain couples TRBV29-1 to TRBJ2-6; D ambiguous. Germline loops: CDR1 SQVTM, CDR2 ANQGSEA. With 5 bases removed from V and 2 bases from J, the gap between germline ends came to 10 bases. The CDR3 is 14 amino acids. CDR3 region: CSVSQVAGANVLTF. Written as DNA, the CDR3 is TGCAGCGTTTCCCAAGTAGCTGGGGCCAACGTCCTGACTTTC.

The V call is TRBV2, the J call TRBJ2-2; D remains ambiguous. Trimming took 7 bases from V and 6 from J, leaving 12 bases between them. This CDR3 region has 13 residues. The germline gives CDR1 SNHLY, CDR2 FYNNEI. The CDR3 sequence is CASKKDTAGELFF. The CDR3 nucleotides are TGTGCCAGCAAAAAAGACACCGCCGGGGAGCTGTTTTTT.

This clone was seen more than once but under ten times. The chain uses TRBV27 and TRBJ1-4; perhaps TRBD1 as D (6 bases). Germline V gene sequence: CDR1 MNHEY, CDR2 SMNVEV (reference sequence). V dropped 4 bases and J dropped 0 bases, with 12 bases sitting between them. The CDR3 spans 16 residues. The CDR3 bases are TGTGCCAGCAGTTATGGGTCAGGGGCAACTAATGAAAAACTGTTTTTT. Amino acids: CASSYGSGATNEKLFF.

The CDR3 loop is CASSLVAGDNEQYF. CDR3 sequence (DNA): TGTGCCAGCAGCTTAGTGGCAGGGGACAACGAGCAGTACTTC. The gene calls are TRBV5-4 and TRBJ2-7; D perhaps matches TRBD1 (6 bases). CDR1 and CDR2 (germline): SGHNT, YYREEE (reference sequence). The CDR3 runs 14 residues. V was trimmed by 2 bases and J by 5 bases, leaving 14 bases between them.

J is TRBJ2-7 and V is TRBV5-1; 13 bases map to TRBD2. Germline CDR1 and CDR2: SGHRS and YFSETQ. The CDR3 covers 16 residues. V gave up 1 base and J gave up 2 bases; unmatched junction bases: 3. The CDR3 sequence: CASSLWTSGSAYEQYF. The CDR3 DNA reads TGCGCCAGCAGCTTGTGGACTAGCGGGAGTGCCTACGAGCAGTACTTC.

V usage is TRBV29-1 and J usage is TRBJ1-2; TRBD1 aligns across 7 bases. This CDR3 is 13 amino acids long. V shed 6 bases and J 0 bases; nucleotides not matched to a gene: 4. The germline V gene encodes CDR1 SQVTM and CDR2 ANQGSEA. The chain's CDR3 is CSVETGTNYGYTF. In DNA, the CDR3 is TGCAGCGTGGAGACAGGGACTAACTATGGCTACACCTTC.

In this sample, this clone turned up once. J is TRBJ1-1 and V is TRBV19, with D hard to call. CDR3 length: 15 amino acids. The germline gives CDR1 LNHDA, CDR2 SQIVND (reference sequence). Between the trimmed V and J ends, which lost 6 bases and 1 base, there was a span of 15 bases. The CDR3 protein is CASRLGSSGNTEAFF. The CDR3, as DNA: TGTGCCAGTAGGCTAGGTAGTTCGGGGAACACTGAAGCTTTCTTT.

The genes are TRBV5-8 and TRBJ2-2; D might be TRBD1 (6 bases). Germline assignment: CDR1 SGHTS and CDR2 YDEGEE. CDR3 size: 18 residues. Between the trimmed V and J ends, which lost 0 bases and 5 bases, there was a span of 20 bases. This CDR3 is CASSLGVVSQGITGELFF. The CDR3 DNA sequence: TGTGCCAGCAGCTTGGGGGTCGTGTCGCAGGGGATAACCGGGGAGCTGTTTTTT.

V gene TRBV19 combines with J gene TRBJ1-5; D gene unclear. The length of the CDR3 is 17 residues. The V end lost 4 bases, the J end lost 0 bases, and 16 bases lay between the germline ends. The V gene's germline CDR1 is LNHDA and CDR2 SQIVND (reference sequence). In nucleotides, the CDR3 is TGTGCCAGTAGTAGCCCCGATTACTACGATAGCAATCAGCCCCAGCATTTT. Encoded protein: CASSSPDYYDSNQPQHF.

The chain combines TRBV9 with TRBJ1-1, with D possibly TRBD1 on 6 matching bases. The V gene lost 3 bases and the J gene lost 1 base, with 7 bases spanning the gap. The V gene's germline CDR1 is SGDLS and CDR2 YYNGEE. The CDR3 is 13 amino acids. The CDR3 nucleotides are TGTGCCAGCAGCGAACAGGGGAACACTGAAGCTTTCTTT. Translation: CASSEQGNTEAFF.

The gene calls are TRBV5-1 and TRBJ1-1; D is unclear. Trimming took off 6 bases at V and 1 base at J, with 10 bases between the two ends. The CDR3 extends over 13 amino acids. The V gene's germline CDR1 is SGHRS and CDR2 YFSETQ. DNA of the CDR3: TGCGCCAGCAACACACCAGAGAACACTGAAGCTTTCTTT. It is translated as CASNTPENTEAFF.

The chain combines TRBV29-1 with TRBJ2-1; D might be TRBD2 (6 bases). Germline V gives CDR1 SQVTM, CDR2 ANQGSEA. This CDR3 is 13 amino acids long. CDR3 amino acids: CRALGDSYNEQFF. The CDR3 nucleotides read TGCAGGGCTCTCGGGGACTCATACAATGAGCAGTTCTTC.

This CDR3 reads CASSTGGGYTF. The CDR3 nucleotides are TGTGCCAGCAGTACAGGGGGTGGCTACACCTTC. V is TRBV6-1 and J is TRBJ1-2; 8 bases are a match to TRBD1. V gave up 5 bases and J gave up 7 bases; unmatched junction bases: 0. Looked up from germline, CDR1 is MNHNS and CDR2 is SASEGT. This CDR3 contains 11 residues.

V usage is TRBV5-1 and J usage is TRBJ2-2, with D tentatively TRBD1 (6 bases). The V end was cut by 7 bases, the J end by 6 bases, with 16 bases between. CDR1 and CDR2 (germline): SGHRS, YFSETQ. CDR3 size: 14 residues. The CDR3 DNA reads as TGCGCCAGCCTATCAGGGGTTACCCCCGGGGAGCTGTTTTTT. This sequence encodes CASLSGVTPGELFF. The complete variable domain, with remaining parts taken from reference TRBV5-1 and TRBJ2-2, reads KAGVTQTPRYLIKTRGQQVTLSCSPISGHRSVSWYQQTPGQGLQFLFEYFSETQRNKGNFPGRFSGRQFSNSRSEMNVSTLELGDSALYLCASLSGVTPGELFFGEGSRLTVL.

The J gene is TRBJ2-7, the V gene TRBV7-8; TRBD2 aligns across 16 bases. The CDR3 has 21 residues. The V gene end was trimmed by 5 bases and the J gene end by 4 bases; junction bases not matched to a gene: 20. CDR1 is SGHVS and CDR2 is FQNEAQ in the germline V gene. CDR3: CASSLGLAGGPKMIGIYEQYF. CDR3 nucleotide sequence: TGTGCCAGCAGCCTGGGACTAGCGGGAGGGCCGAAAATGATAGGGATTTACGAGCAGTACTTC. The variable domain in full, with the rest retrieved from reference TRBV7-8 and TRBJ2-7, is GAGVSQSPRYKVAKRGQDVALRCDPISGHVSLFWYQQALGQGPEFLTYFQNEAQLDKSGLPSDRFFAERPEGSVSTLKIQRTQQEDSAVYLCASSLGLAGGPKMIGIYEQYFGPGTRLTVT.

V gene TRBV2 combines with J gene TRBJ2-7, with 13 positions matching TRBD2. Trimming took 6 bases from V and 3 from J; bases not matched to a gene: 2. Germline-derived CDR1 and CDR2 are SNHLY and FYNNEI. CDR3 size: 14 residues. In DNA, the CDR3 is TGTGCCAGCAGGGGACTAGCGGGGAACTACGAGCAGTACTTC. Amino acid sequence: CASRGLAGNYEQYF.

The V call is TRBV6-1, the J call TRBJ2-7; 9 bases agree with TRBD1. V lost 1 base to trimming and J lost 6 bases; unmatched junction nucleotides: 4. The CDR3 covers 14 residues. CDR1 is MNHNS and CDR2 is SASEGT in the germline V gene. DNA for the CDR3: TGTGCCAGCAGTGAAGGGGACAGGGTAGGCGAGCAGTACTTC. Amino acids: CASSEGDRVGEQYF.